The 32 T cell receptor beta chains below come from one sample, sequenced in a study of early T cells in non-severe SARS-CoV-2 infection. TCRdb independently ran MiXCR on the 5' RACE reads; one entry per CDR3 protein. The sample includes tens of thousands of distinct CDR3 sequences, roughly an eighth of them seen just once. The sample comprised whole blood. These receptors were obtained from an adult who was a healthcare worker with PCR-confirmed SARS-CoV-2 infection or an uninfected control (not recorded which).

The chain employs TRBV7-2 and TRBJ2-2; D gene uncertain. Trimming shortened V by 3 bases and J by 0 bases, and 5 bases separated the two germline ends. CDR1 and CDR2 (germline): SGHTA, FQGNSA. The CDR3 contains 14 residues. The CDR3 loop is CASSFASNTGELFF. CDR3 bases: TGTGCCAGCAGCTTTGCATCGAACACCGGGGAGCTGTTTTTT.

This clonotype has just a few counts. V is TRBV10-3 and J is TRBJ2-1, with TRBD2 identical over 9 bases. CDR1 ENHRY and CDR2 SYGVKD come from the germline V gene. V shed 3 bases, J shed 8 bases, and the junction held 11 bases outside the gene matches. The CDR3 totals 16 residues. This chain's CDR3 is CAISDRTSDGRYEQFF. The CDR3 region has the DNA TGTGCCATCAGTGACAGGACTAGCGACGGGAGGTATGAGCAGTTCTTC.

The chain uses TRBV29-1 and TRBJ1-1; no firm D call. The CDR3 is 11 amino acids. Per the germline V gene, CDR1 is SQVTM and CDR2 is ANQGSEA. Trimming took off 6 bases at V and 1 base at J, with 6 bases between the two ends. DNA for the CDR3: TGCAGCGTCCGGAAGAACACTGAAGCTTTCTTT. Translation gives CSVRKNTEAFF.

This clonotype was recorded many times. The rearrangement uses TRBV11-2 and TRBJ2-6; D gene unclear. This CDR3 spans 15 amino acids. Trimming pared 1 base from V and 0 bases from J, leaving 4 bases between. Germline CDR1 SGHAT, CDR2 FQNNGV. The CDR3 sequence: CASSLVPSGANVLTF. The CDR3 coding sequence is TGTGCCAGCAGCTTAGTACCCTCTGGGGCCAACGTCCTGACTTTC.

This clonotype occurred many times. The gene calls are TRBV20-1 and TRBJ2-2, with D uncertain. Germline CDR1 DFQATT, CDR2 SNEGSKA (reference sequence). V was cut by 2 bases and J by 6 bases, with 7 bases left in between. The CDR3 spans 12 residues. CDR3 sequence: CSARNLPGELFF. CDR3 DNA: TGCAGTGCTAGAAATCTTCCCGGGGAGCTGTTTTTT.

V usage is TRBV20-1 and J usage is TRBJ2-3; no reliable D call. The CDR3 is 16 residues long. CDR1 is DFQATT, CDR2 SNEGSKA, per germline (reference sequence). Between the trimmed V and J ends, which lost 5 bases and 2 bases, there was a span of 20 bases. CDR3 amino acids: CSAPLHGNSYTDTQYF. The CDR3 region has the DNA TGCAGTGCTCCACTCCATGGGAACAGTTACACAGATACGCAGTATTTT.

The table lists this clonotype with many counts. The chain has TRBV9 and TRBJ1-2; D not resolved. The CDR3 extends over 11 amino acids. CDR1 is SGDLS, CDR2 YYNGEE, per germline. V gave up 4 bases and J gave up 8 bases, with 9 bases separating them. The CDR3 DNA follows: TGTGCCAGCAGCACCCTCTACGGCTACACCTTC. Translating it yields CASSTLYGYTF.

CDR3 loop: CASSFGDQGYEQYF. Written as DNA, the CDR3 is TGCGCCAGCAGCTTCGGGGACCAGGGGTACGAGCAGTACTTC. The rearrangement joins TRBV5-1 to TRBJ2-7; weak D call: TRBD1 (6 bases). The CDR3 has 14 residues. Trimming stripped 2 bases from V and 4 bases from J, with 13 bases between. Germline V gene sequence: CDR1 SGHRS, CDR2 YFSETQ.

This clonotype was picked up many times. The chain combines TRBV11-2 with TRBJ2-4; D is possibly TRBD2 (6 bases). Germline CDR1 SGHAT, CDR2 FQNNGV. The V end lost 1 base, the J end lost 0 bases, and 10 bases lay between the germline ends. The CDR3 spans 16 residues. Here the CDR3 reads CASSLVEGLAKNIQYF. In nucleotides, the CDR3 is TGTGCCAGCAGCTTAGTGGAGGGGCTAGCCAAAAACATTCAGTACTTC.

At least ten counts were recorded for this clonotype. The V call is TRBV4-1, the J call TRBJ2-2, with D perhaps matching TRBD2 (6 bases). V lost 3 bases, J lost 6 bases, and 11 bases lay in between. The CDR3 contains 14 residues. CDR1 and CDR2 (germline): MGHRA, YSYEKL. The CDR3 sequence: CASSQGLGAGELFF. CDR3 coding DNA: TGCGCCAGCAGCCAGGGACTTGGGGCCGGGGAGCTGTTTTTT.

CDR3 in DNA: TGTGCCAGCAGCGTTCGACTAGCGGGAGCCCCCGGGGAGCTGTTTTTT. Protein sequence: CASSVRLAGAPGELFF. This chain joins TRBV5-6 and TRBJ2-2, with TRBD2 matching over 12 bases. The CDR3 length is 16 residues. Unmatched junction bases numbered 7, after V lost 4 bases and J lost 6 bases. CDR1 is SGHDT, CDR2 YYEEEE, per germline.

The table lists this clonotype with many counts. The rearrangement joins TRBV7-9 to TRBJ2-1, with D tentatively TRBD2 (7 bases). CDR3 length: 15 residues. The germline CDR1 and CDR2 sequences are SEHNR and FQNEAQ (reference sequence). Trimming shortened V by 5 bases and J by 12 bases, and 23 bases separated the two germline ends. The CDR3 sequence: CASSEQGRGSTSQFF. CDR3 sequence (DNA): TGTGCCAGCAGCGAACAGGGTCGCGGGAGTACGTCGCAGTTCTTC.

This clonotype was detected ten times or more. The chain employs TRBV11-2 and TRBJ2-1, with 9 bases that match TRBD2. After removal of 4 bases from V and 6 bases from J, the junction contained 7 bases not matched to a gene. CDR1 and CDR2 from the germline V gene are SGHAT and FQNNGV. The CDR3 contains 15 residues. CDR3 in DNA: TGTGCCAGCAGCTCATTAGCGGGGGCCGTCAATGAGCAGTTCTTC. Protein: CASSSLAGAVNEQFF.

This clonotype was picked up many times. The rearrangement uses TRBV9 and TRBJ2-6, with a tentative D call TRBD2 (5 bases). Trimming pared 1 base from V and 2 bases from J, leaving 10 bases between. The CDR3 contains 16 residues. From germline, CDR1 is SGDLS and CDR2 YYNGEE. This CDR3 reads CASSVRTWAGANVLTF. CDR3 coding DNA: TGTGCCAGCAGCGTAAGGACTTGGGCTGGGGCCAACGTCCTGACTTTC.

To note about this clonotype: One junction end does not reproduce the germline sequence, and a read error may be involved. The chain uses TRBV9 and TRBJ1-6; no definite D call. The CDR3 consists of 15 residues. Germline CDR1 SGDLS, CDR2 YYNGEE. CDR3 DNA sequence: TGTGCCAGCAGCGAGAACCGCAACAGTAATTCACCCCCCCACTTT. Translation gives CASSENRNSNSPPHF.

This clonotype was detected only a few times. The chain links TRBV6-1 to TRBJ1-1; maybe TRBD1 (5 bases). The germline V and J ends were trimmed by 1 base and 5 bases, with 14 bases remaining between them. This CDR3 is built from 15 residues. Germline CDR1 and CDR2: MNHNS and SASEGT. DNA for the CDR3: TGTGCCAGCAGTGAAGAAGAAGGGGCGGGTACTGAAGCTTTCTTT. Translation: CASSEEEGAGTEAFF.

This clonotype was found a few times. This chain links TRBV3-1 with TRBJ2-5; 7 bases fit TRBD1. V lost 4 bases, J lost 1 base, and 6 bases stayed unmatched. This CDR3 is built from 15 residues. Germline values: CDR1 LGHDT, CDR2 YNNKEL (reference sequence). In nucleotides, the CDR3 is TGTGCCAGCAGCCTTCTATCAGGGGGCCAAGAGACCCAGTACTTC. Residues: CASSLLSGGQETQYF.

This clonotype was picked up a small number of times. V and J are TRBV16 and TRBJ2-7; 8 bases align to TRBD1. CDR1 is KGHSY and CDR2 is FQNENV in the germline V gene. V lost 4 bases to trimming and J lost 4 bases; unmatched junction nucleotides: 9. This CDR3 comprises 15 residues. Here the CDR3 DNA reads TGTGCCAGCAGCCCCGGACAGGGTCCTTCATACGAGCAGTACTTC. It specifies CASSPGQGPSYEQYF.

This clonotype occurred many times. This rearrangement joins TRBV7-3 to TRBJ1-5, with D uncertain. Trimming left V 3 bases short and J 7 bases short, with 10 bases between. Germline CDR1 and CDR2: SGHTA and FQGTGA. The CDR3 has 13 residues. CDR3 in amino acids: CASSFEREQPQHF. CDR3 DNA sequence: TGTGCCAGCAGCTTTGAAAGGGAGCAGCCCCAGCATTTT.

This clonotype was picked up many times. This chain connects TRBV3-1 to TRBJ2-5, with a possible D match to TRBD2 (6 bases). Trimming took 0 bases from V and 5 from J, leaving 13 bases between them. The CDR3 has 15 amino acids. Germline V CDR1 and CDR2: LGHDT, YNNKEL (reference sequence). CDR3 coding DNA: TGTGCCAGCAGCCAAGATCTACGGGGGAGGGAGACCCAGTACTTC. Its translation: CASSQDLRGRETQYF.

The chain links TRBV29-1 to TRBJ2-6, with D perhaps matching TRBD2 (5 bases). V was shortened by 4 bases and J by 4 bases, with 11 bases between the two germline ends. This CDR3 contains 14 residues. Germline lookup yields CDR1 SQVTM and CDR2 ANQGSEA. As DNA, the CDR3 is TGCAGCGTTGCCGGGGTTTCCGGGGCCAACGTCCTGACTTTC. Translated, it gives CSVAGVSGANVLTF.

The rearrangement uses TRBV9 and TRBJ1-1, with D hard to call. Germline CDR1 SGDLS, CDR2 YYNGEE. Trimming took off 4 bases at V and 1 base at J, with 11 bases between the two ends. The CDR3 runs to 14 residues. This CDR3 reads CASSRMGGNTEAFF. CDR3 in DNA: TGTGCCAGCAGCCGTATGGGAGGGAACACTGAAGCTTTCTTT.

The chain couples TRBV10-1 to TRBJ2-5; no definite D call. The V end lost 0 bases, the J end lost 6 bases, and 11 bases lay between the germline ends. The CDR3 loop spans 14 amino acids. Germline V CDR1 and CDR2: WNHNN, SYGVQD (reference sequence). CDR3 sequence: CASSESQELKTQYF. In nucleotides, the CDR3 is TGCGCCAGCAGTGAGTCCCAGGAATTAAAGACCCAGTACTTC.

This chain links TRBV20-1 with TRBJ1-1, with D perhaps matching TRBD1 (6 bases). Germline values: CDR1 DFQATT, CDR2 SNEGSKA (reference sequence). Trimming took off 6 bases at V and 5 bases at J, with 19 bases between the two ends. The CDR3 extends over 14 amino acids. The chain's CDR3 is CSAETLGGGTEAFF. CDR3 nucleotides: TGCAGTGCCGAAACCCTAGGGGGTGGAACTGAAGCTTTCTTT.

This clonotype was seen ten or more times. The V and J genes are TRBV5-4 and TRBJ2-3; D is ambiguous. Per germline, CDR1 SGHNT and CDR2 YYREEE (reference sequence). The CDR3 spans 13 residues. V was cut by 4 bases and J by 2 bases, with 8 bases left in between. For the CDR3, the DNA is TGTGCCAGCAGCCCTGACCACACAGATACGCAGTATTTT. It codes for CASSPDHTDTQYF.

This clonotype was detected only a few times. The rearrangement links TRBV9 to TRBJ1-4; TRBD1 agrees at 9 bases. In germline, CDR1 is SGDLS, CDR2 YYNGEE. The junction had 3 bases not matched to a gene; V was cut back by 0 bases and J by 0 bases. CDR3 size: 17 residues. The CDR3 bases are TGTGCCAGCAGCGTAGCCGGGACAGGGTCAACTAATGAAAAACTGTTTTTT. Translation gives CASSVAGTGSTNEKLFF.

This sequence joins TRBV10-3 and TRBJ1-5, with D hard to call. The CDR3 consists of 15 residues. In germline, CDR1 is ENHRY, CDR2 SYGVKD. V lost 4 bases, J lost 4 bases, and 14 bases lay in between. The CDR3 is CAISGDPSLNQPQHF. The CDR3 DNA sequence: TGTGCCATCAGTGGTGACCCCAGCTTAAATCAGCCCCAGCATTTT.

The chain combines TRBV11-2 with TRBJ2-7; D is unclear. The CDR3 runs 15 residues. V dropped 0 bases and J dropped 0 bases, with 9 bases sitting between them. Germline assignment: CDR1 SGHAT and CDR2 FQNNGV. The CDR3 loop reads CASSLEARSSYEQYF. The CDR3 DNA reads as TGTGCCAGCAGCTTAGAGGCACGGAGCTCCTACGAGCAGTACTTC.

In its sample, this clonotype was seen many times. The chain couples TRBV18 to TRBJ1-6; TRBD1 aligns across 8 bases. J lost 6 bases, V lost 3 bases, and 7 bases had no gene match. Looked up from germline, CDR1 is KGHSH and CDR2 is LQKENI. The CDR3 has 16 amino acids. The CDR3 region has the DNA TGTGCCAGCTCACCTCCACCGGGACAGGTTAATTCACCCCTCCACTTT. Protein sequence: CASSPPPGQVNSPLHF.

Written as DNA, the CDR3 is TGCGCCAGCAGTGACGGTCCGAGCGGGAGCTACAATGAGCAGTTCTTC. Its protein product is CASSDGPSGSYNEQFF. The rearrangement uses TRBV10-1 and TRBJ2-1, with 8 bases fitting TRBD2. Germline loops: CDR1 WNHNN, CDR2 SYGVQD (reference sequence). This CDR3 contains 16 residues. The junction had 7 bases not matched to a gene; V was cut back by 3 bases and J by 3 bases.

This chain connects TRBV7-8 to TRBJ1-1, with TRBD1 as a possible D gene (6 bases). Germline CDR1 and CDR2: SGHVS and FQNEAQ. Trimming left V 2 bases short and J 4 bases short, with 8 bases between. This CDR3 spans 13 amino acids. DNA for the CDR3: TGTGCCAGCAGCTTACAGGGGTTCACTGAAGCTTTCTTT. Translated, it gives CASSLQGFTEAFF.

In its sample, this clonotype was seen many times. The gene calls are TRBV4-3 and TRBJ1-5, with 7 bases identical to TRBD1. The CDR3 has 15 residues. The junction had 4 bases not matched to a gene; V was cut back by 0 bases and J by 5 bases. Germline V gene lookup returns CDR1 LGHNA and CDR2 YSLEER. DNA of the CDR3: TGCGCCAGCAGCCAAGAAGGGGGCATCTATCAGCCCCAGCATTTT. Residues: CASSQEGGIYQPQHF.